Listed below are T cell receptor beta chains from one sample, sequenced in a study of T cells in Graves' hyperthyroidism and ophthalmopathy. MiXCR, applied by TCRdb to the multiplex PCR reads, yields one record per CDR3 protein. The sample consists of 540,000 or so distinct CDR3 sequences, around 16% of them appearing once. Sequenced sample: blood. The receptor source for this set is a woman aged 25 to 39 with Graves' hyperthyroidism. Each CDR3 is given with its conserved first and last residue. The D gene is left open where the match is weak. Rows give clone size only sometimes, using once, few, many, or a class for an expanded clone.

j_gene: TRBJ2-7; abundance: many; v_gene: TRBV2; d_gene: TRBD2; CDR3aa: CASRTSGISYEQYF; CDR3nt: TGTGCCAGCAGAACTAGCGGGATCTCCTACGAGCAGTACTTC
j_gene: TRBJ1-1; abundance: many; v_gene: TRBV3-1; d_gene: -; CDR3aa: CASSLRGINTEAFF; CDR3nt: TGTGCCAGCAGCCTACGGGGGATTAACACTGAAGCTTTCTTT
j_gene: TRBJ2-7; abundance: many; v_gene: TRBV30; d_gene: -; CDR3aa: CAWSVGGGTYEQYF; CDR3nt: TGTGCCTGGAGTGTGGGGGGCGGCACCTACGAGCAGTACTTC
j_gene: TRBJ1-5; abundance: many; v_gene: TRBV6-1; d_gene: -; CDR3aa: CASSLGGFNQPQHF; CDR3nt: TGTGCCAGCAGTCTGGGGGGGTTCAATCAGCCCCAGCATTTT
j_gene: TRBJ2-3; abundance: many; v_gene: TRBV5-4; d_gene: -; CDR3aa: CASSLGQRQDTQYF; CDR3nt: TGTGCCAGCAGCTTGGGGCAGAGGCAGGATACGCAGTATTTT
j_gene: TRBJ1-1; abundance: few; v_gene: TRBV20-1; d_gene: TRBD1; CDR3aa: CSAPGQMNTEAFF; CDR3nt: TGCAGTGCTCCGGGACAGATGAACACTGAAGCTTTCTTT
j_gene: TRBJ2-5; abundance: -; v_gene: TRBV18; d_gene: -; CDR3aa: CANSPNQQETQYF; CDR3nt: TGTGCCAACTCACCAAATCAACAAGAGACCCAGTACTTC
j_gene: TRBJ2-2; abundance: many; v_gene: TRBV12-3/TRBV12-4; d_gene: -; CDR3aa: CASSLGRDPGSGELFF; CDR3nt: TGTGCCAGCAGTTTGGGTAGGGATCCGGGGAGCGGGGAGCTGTTTTTT
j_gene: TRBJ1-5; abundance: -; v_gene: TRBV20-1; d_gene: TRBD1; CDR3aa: CSAWTGRQPQHF; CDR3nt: TGCAGTGCTTGGACAGGGAGACAGCCCCAGCATTTT
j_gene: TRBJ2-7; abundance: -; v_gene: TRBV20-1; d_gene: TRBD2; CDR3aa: CSASLAGGLSSYEQYF; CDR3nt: TGCAGTGCCTCCCTAGCGGGAGGGCTCAGCTCCTACGAGCAGTACTTC
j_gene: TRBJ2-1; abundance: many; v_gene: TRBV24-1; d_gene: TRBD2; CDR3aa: CATSDHTSGRALYNEQFF; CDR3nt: TGTGCCACCAGTGACCATACTAGCGGGAGGGCCCTCTACAATGAGCAGTTCTTC
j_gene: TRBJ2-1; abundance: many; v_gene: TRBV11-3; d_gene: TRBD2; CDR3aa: CASSLSTGGSYNEQFF; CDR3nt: TGTGCCAGCAGCTTAAGTACGGGAGGCTCCTACAATGAGCAGTTCTTC
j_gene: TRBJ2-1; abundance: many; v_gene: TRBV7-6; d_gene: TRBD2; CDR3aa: CASRETSADEQFF; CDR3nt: TGTGCCAGCAGAGAGACTAGCGCGGATGAGCAGTTCTTC
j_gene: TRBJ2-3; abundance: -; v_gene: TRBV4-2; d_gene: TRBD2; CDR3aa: CASSQDWRETDTQYF; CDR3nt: TGTGCCAGCAGCCAAGACTGGCGGGAGACAGATACGCAGTATTTT
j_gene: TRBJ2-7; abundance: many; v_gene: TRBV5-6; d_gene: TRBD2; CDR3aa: CASSHLAGESGEQYF; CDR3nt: TGTGCCAGCAGCCACCTAGCGGGAGAATCAGGCGAGCAGTACTTC
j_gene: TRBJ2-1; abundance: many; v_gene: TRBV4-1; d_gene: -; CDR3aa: CASSPDSGSSYNEQFF; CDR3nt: TGCGCCAGCAGCCCAGATAGCGGTAGCTCCTACAATGAGCAGTTCTTC
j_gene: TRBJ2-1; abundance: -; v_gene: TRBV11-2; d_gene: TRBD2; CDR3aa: CASTIRTSGAYNEQFF; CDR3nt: TGTGCCAGCACCATACGGACTAGCGGAGCGTACAATGAGCAGTTCTTC
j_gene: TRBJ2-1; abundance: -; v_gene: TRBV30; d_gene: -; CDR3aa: CAWSFDSSYNEQFF; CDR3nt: TGTGCCTGGAGCTTCGATAGCTCCTACAATGAGCAGTTCTTC
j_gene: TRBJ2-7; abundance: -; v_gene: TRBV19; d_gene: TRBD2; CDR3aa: CASRGTSGGTYEQYF; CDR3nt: TGTGCCAGTAGGGGCACTAGCGGGGGGACCTACGAGCAGTACTTC
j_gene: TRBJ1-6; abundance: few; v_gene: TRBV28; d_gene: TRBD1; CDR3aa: CASSLLTGADSPLHF; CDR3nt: TGTGCCAGCAGTTTACTGACAGGGGCTGATTCACCCCTCCACTTT
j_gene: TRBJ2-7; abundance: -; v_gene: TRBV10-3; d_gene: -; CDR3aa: CAISGRGDEQYF; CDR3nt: TGTGCCATCAGTGGCAGGGGAGACGAGCAGTACTTC
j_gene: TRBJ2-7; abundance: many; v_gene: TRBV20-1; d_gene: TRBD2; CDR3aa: CSAHPGLARSNEQYF; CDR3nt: TGCAGTGCCCATCCGGGACTAGCCCGTTCCAACGAGCAGTACTTC
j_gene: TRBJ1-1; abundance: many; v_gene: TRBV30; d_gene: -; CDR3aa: CAWIRPNTEAFF; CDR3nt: TGTGCCTGGATCAGGCCGAACACTGAAGCTTTCTTT
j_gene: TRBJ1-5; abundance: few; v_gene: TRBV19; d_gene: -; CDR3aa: CASSTIRIHSNQPQHF; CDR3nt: TGTGCCAGTAGTACCATCAGGATTCATAGCAATCAGCCCCAGCATTTT
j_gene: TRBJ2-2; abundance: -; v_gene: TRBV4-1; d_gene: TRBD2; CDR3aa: CASSPGGPAANTGELFF; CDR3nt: TGCGCCAGCAGCCCGGGGGGGCCCGCTGCGAACACCGGGGAGCTGTTTTTT
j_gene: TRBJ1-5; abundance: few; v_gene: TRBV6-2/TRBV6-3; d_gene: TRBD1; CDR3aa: CASSKTGGMSQPQHF; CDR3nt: TGTGCCAGCAGTAAGACAGGGGGCATGAGTCAGCCCCAGCATTTT
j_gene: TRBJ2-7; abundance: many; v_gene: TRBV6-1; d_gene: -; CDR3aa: CANSVGDPYEQYF; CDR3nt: TGTGCCAACAGTGTGGGGGACCCCTACGAGCAGTACTTC
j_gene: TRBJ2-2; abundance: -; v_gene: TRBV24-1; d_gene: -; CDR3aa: CTTSDRHGGLNTGELFF; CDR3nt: TGTACCACCAGTGATAGACATGGGGGCTTGAACACCGGGGAGCTGTTTTTT
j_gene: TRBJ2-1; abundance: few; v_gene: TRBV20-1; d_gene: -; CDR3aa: CSAGDGFF; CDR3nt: TGCAGTGCTGGCGACGGGTTCTTC
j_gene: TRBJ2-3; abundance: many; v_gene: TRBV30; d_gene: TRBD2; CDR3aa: CAWSLTSGYTDTQYF; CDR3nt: TGTGCCTGGAGTTTGACTAGCGGGTACACAGATACGCAGTATTTT
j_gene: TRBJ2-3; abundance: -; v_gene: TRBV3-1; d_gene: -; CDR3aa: CASSQVLGLSTDTQYF; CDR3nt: TGTGCCAGCAGCCAAGTCCTCGGACTCAGCACAGATACGCAGTATTTT
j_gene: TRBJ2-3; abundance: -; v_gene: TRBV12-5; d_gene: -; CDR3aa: CASGFRTWGGSTDTQYF; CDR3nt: TGTGCTAGTGGTTTCCGCACCTGGGGGGGCAGCACAGATACGCAGTATTTT
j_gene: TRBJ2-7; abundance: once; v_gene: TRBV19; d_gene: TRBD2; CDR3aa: CASSSRSSGSYEQYF; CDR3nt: TGTGCCAGTAGTAGTCGGTCGAGCGGGAGCTACGAGCAGTACTTC
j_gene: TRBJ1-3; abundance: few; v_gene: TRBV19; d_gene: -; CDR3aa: CASSIDRRDTIYF; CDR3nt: TGTGCCAGTAGTATAGATCGCCGCGACACCATATATTTT
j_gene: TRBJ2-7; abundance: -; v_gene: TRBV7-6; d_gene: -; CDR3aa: CASSPLHHETSKQYF; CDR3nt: TGTGCCAGCAGCCCTCTCCACCACGAAACCTCCAAGCAGTACTTC
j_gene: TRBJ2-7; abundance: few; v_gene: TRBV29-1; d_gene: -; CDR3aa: CSVDRVGSYEQYF; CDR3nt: TGCAGCGTTGACAGGGTGGGCTCCTACGAGCAGTACTTC
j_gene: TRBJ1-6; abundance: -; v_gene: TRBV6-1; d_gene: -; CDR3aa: CATQMGTNSPLHF; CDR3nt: TGTGCCACCCAAATGGGGACTAATTCACCCCTCCACTTT
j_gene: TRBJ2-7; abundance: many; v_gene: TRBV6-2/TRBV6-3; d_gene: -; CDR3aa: CASSYSHYEQYF; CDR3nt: TGTGCCAGCAGTTACAGTCACTACGAGCAGTACTTC
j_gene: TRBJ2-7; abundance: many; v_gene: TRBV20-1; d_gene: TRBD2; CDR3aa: CSASRTSFEQYF; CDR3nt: TGCAGTGCTAGCCGGACTAGTTTCGAGCAGTACTTC
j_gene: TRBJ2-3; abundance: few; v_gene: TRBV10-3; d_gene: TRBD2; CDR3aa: CAIRSIAGDTQYF; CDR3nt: TGTGCCATCAGGAGTATAGCGGGAGATACGCAGTATTTT
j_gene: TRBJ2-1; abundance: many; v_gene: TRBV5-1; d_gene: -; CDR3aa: CASSYRGRRREDEQFF; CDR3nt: TGCGCCAGCAGCTACAGGGGGCGCCGGCGGGAGGATGAGCAGTTCTTC
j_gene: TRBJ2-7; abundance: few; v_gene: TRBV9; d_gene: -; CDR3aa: CASSVGQGLTYEQYF; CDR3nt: TGTGCCAGCAGCGTAGGCCAGGGTCTCACCTACGAGCAGTACTTC
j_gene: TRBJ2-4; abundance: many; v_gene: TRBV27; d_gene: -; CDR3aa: CASSLPSPGAPGLAKNIQYF; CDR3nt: TGTGCCAGCAGTTTACCGTCGCCAGGGGCACCCGGGTTAGCCAAAAACATTCAGTACTTC
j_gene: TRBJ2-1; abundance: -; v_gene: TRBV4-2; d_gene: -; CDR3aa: CASSQESSRYNEQFF; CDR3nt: TGTGCCAGCAGCCAAGAAAGTTCCAGATACAATGAGCAGTTCTTC
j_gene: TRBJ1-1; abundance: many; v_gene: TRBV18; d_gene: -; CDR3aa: CASSPDLNSIEAFF; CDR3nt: TGTGCCAGCTCACCCGACTTAAACAGCATTGAAGCTTTCTTT
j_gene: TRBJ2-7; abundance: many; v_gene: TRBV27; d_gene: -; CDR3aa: CASQSGHSSYEQYF; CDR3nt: TGTGCCAGCCAGAGCGGACATAGCTCCTACGAGCAGTACTTC
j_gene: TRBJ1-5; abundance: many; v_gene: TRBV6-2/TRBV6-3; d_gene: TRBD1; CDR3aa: CASSYDRDREGFSNQPQHF; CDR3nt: TGTGCCAGCAGTTACGACCGGGACAGGGAAGGTTTTAGCAATCAGCCCCAGCATTTT
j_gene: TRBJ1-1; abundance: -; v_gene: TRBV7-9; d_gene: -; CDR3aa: CAGSLGGGTEAFF; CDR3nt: TGTGCCGGCAGCTTAGGGGGTGGGACTGAGGCTTTCTTT
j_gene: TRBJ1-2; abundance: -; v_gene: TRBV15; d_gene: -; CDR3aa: CATSMRHYGYTF; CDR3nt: TGTGCCACCAGCATGAGGCACTATGGCTACACCTTC
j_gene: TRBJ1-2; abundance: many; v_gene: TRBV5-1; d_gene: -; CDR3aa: CASSPRDGDYSYTF; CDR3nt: TGCGCCAGCAGCCCCCGGGACGGAGACTATAGCTACACCTTC
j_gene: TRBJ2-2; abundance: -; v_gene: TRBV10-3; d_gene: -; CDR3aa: CAISEGTSNTGELFF; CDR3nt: TGTGCCATCAGTGAGGGCACCTCGAACACCGGGGAGCTGTTTTTT
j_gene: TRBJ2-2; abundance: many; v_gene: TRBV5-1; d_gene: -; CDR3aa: CASSFGVMNTGELFF; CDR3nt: TGCGCCAGCAGCTTCGGGGTTATGAACACCGGGGAGCTGTTTTTT
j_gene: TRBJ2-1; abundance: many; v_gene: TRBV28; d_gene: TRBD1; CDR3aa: CASKPDRQGGGNEQFF; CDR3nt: TGTGCCAGCAAACCCGACCGACAGGGGGGGGGCAATGAGCAGTTCTTC
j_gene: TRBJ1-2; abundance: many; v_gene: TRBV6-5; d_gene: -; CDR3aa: CASSYGGYGYTF; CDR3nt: TGTGCCAGCAGTTACGGCGGTTATGGCTACACCTTC
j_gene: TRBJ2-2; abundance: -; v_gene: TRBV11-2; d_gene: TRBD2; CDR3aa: CASSFRTSVEGTGGLFF; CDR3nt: TGTGCCAGCAGCTTCCGGACTAGCGTCGAAGGGACCGGGGGGCTGTTTTTT
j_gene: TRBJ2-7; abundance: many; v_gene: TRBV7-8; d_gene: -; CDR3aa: CASSLVWGEQYF; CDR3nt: TGTGCCAGCAGCTTAGTCTGGGGCGAGCAGTACTTC
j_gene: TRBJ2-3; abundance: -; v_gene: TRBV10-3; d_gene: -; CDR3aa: CAISDSSLDTQYF; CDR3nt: TGTGCCATCAGTGATTCTAGCTTGGATACGCAGTATTTT
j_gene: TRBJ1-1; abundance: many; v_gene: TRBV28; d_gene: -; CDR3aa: CASSSRLQGAEAFF; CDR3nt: TGTGCCAGCAGTTCCCGTCTACAGGGAGCTGAGGCTTTCTTT
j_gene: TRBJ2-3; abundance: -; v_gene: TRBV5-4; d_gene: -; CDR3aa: CASSLAGRGSTDTQYF; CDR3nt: TGTGCCAGCAGCTTGGCAGGCAGGGGAAGCACAGATACGCAGTATTTT